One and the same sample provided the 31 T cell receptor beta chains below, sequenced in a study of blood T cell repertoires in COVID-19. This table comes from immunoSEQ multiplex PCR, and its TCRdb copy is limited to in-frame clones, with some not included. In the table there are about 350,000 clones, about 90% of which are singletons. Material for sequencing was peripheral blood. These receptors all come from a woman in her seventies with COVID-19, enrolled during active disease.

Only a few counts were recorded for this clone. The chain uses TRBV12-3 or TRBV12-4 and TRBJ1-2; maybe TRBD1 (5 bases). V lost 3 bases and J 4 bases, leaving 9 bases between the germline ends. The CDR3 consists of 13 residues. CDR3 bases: TGTGCCAGCAGTTTGACAGAGTCCTATGGCTACACCTTC. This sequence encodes CASSLTESYGYTF.

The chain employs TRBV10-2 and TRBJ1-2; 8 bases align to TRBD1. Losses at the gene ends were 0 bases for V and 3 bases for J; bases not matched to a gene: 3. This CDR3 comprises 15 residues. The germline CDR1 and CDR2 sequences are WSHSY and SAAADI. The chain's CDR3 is CASSESAGGHYGYTF. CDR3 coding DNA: TGCGCCAGCAGTGAGTCGGCAGGGGGCCACTATGGCTACACCTTC.

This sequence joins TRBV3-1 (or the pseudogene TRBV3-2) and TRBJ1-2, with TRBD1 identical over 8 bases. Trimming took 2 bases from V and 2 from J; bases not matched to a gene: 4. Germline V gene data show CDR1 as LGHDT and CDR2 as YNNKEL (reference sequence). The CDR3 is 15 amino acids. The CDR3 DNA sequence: TGTGCCAGCAGCCAATTAACAGGGGGAAACTATGGCTACACCTTC. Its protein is CASSQLTGGNYGYTF.

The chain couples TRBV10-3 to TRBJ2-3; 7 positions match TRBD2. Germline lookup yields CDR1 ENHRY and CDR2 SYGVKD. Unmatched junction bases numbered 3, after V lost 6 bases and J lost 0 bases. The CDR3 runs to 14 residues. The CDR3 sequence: CAIRRGSSTDTQYF. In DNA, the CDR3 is TGTGCCATCAGGCGGGGGTCCAGCACAGATACGCAGTATTTT.

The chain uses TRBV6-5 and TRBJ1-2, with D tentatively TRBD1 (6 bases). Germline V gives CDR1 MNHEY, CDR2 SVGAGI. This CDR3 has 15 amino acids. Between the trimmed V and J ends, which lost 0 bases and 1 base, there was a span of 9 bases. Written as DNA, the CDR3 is TGTGCCAGCAGTTACTCCGGGACAAGTAACTATGGCTACACCTTC. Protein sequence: CASSYSGTSNYGYTF.

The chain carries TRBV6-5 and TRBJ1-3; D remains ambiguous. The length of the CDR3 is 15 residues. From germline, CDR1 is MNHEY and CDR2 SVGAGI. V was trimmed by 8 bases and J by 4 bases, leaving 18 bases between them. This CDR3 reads CASFNTRGSGNTIYF. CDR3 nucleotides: TGTGCCAGCTTTAATACGAGAGGGTCGGGAAACACCATATATTTT.

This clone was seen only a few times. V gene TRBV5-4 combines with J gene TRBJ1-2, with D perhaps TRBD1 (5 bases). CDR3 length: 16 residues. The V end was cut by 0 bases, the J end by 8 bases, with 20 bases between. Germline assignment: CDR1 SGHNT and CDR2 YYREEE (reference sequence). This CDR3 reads CASSLGTAGMNLGYTF. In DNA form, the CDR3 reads TGTGCCAGCAGCTTGGGAACGGCAGGGATGAATCTGGGCTACACCTTC.

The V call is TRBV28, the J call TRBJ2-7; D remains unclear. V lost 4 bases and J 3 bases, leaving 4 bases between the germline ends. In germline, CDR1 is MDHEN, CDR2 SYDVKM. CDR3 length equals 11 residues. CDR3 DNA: TGTGCCAGCAGTTCCATCTACGAGCAGTACTTC. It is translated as CASSSIYEQYF.

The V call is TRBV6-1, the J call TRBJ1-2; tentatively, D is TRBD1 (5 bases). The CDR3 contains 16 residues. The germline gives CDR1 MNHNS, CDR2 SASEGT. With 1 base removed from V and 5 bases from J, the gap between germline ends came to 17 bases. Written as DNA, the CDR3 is TGTGCCAGCAGTGAAGACTTAGGACAAAAGGGATATGGCTACACCTTC. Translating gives CASSEDLGQKGYGYTF.

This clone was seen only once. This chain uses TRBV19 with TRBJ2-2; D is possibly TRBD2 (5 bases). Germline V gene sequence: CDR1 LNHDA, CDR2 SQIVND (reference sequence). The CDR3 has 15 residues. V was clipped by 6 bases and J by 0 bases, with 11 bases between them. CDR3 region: CASRRTDTNTGELFF. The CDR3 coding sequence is TGTGCCAGTAGACGGACTGATACGAACACCGGGGAGCTGTTTTTT.

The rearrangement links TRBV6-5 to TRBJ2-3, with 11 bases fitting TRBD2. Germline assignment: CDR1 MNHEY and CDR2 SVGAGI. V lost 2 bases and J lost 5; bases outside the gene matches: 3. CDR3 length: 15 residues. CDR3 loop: CASSYALAGGDTQYF. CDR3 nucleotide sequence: TGTGCCAGCAGTTACGCTCTAGCGGGGGGAGATACGCAGTATTTT.

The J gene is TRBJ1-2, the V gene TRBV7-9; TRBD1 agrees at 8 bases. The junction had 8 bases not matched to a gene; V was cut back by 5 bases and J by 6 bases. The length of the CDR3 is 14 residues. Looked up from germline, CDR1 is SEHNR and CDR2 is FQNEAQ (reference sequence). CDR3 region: CASSLDRALDGYTF. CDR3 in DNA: TGTGCCAGCAGCCTGGACAGGGCTTTAGATGGCTACACCTTC.

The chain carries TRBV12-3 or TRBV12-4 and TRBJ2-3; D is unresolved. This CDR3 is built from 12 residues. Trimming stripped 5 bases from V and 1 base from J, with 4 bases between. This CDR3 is CASSQGTDTQYF. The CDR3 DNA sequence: TGTGCCAGCAGTCAGGGCACAGATACGCAGTATTTT.

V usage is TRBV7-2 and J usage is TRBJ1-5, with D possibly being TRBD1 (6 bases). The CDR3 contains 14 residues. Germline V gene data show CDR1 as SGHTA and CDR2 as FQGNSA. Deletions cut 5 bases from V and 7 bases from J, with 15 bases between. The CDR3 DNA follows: TGTGCCAGCAGCCTTCAGGGCAGGGGACAGCCCCAGCATTTT. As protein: CASSLQGRGQPQHF.

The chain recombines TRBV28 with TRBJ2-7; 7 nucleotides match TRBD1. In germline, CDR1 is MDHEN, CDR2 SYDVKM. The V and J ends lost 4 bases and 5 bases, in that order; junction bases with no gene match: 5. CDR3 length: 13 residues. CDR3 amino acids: CASSSDRVHEQYF. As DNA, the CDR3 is TGTGCCAGCAGTTCTGACAGGGTCCACGAGCAGTACTTC.

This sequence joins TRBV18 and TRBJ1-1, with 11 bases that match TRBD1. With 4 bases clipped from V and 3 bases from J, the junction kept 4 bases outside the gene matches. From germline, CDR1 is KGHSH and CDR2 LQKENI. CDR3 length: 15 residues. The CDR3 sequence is CASSRMGQGDTEAFF. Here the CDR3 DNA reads TGTGCCAGCTCACGGATGGGACAGGGGGACACTGAAGCTTTCTTT.

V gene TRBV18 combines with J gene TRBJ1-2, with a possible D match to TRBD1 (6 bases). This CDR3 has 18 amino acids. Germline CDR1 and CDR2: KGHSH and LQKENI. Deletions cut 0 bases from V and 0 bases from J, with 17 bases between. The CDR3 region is CASSPPVSSGAANYGYTF. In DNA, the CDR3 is TGTGCCAGCTCACCACCGGTATCTTCAGGGGCAGCTAACTATGGCTACACCTTC.

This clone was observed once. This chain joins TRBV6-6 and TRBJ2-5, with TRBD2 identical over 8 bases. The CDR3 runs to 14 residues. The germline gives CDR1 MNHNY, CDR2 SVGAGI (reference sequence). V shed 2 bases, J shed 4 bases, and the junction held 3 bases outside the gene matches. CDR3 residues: CASSYRLAGETQYF. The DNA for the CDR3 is TGTGCCAGCAGTTACAGGCTAGCGGGAGAGACCCAGTACTTC.

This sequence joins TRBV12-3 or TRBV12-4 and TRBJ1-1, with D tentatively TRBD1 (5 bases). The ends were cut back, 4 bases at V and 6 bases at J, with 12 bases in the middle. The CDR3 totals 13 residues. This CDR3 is CASSSWGGSEAFF. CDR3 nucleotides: TGTGCCAGCAGTTCCTGGGGGGGGTCTGAAGCTTTCTTT.

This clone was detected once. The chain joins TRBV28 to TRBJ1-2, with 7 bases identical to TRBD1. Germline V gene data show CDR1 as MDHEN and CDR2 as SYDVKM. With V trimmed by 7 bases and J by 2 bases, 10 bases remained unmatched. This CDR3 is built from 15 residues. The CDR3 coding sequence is TGTGCCAGCATCCCCCTGGACAGGTTCAACTATGGCTACACCTTC. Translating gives CASIPLDRFNYGYTF.

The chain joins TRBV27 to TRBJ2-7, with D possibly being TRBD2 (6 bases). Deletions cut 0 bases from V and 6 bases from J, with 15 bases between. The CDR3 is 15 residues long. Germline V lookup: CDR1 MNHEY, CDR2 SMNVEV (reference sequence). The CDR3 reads CASSLSGGLRTEQYF. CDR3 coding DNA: TGTGCCAGCAGTTTATCTGGAGGGCTCCGGACCGAGCAGTACTTC.

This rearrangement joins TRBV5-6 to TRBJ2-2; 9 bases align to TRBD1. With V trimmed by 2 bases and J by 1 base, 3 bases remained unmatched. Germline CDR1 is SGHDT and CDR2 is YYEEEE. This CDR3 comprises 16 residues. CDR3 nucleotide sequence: TGTGCCAGCAGCTTCAAGGACAGGGGGAACACCGGGGAGCTGTTTTTT. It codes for CASSFKDRGNTGELFF.

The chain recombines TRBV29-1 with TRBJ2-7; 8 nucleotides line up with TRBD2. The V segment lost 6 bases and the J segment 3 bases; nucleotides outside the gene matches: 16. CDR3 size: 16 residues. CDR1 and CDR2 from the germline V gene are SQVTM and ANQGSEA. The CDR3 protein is CSVGKFGRGANYEQYF. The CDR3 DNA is TGCAGCGTCGGCAAATTTGGGCGGGGGGCCAACTACGAGCAGTACTTC.

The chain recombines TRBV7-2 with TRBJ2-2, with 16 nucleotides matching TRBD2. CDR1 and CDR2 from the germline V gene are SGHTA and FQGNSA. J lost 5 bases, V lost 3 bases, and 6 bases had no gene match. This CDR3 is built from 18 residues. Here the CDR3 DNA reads TGTGCCAGCAGCTTCGTACCGGGACTAGCGGGGGGGACCGGGGAGCTGTTTTTT. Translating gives CASSFVPGLAGGTGELFF. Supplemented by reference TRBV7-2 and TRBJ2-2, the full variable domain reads GAGVSQSPSNKVTEKGKDVELRCDPISGHTALYWYRQSLGQGLEFLIYFQGNSAPDKSGLPSDRFSAERTGGSVSTLTIQRTQQEDSAVYLCASSFVPGLAGGTGELFFGEGSRLTVL.

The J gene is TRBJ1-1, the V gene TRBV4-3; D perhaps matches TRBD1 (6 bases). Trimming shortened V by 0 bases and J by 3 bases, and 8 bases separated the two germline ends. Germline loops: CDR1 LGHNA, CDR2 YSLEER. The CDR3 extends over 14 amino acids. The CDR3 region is CASSQDGQYTEAFF. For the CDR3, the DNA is TGCGCCAGCAGCCAAGATGGACAGTACACTGAAGCTTTCTTT.

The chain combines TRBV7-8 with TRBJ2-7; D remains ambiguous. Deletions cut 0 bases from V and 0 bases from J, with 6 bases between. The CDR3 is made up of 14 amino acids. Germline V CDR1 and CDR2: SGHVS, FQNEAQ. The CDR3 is CASSLAAASYEQYF. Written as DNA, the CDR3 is TGTGCCAGCAGCTTAGCGGCTGCCTCCTACGAGCAGTACTTC.

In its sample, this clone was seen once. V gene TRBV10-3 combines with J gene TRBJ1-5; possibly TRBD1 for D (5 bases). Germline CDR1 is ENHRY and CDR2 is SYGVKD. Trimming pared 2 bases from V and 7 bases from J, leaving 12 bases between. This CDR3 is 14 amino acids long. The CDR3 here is CAISEGAGDQPQHF. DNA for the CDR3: TGTGCCATCAGTGAGGGTGCGGGGGACCAGCCCCAGCATTTT.

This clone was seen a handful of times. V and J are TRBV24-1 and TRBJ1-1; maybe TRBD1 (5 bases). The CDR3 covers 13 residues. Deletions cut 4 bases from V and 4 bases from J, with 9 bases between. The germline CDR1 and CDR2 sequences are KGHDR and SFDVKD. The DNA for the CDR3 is TGTGCCACCAGTGAAGCGGGGGGCACTGAAGCTTTCTTT. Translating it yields CATSEAGGTEAFF.

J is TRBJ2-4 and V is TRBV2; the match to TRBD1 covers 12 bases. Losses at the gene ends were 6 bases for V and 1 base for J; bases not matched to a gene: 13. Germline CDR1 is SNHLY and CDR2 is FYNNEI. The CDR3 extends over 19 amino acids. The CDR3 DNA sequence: TGTGCCAGCAGGACCAGGGGACAGGGGGCTTCGACGGCCAAAAACATTCAGTACTTC. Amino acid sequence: CASRTRGQGASTAKNIQYF.

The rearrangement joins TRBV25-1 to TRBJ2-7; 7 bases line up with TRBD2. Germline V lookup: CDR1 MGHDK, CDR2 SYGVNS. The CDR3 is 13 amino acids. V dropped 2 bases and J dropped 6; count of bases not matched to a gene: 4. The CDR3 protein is CASSEGGVREQYF. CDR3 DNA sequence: TGTGCCAGCAGTGAAGGGGGGGTTCGCGAGCAGTACTTC.

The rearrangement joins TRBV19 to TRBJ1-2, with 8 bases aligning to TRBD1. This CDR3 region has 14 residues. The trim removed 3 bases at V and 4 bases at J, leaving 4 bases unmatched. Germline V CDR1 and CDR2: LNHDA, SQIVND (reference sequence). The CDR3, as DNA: TGTGCCAGTAGTATGACAGGGGATTCCTATGGCTACACCTTC. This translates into CASSMTGDSYGYTF.